The source of this TCR beta chain is a study of T cells in localized non-small cell lung cancer. Study-wide results and limits: Longer survival (overall) was linked to higher T cell density in blood. The greatest T cell clonality was found in uninvolved adjacent lung (higher than in tumor).

Germline trimming cut 5 bases from V and 5 bases from J; bases unmatched to any gene: 6. Germline lookup yields CDR1 SGHAT and CDR2 FQNNGV. CDR3 size: 15 residues. Sequenced by immunoSEQ multiplex PCR; TCRdb stores in-frame clones only, minus some. Of some 33,000 clones listed, around 90% were seen once; the top ten hold approximately 5.4%. A remark on this clone: No antigen is known for it.

The V gene is TRBV11-2, the J gene TRBJ2-1; the match to TRBD2 covers 10 bases. Specimen: PBMCs, collected before any cancer treatment. This clonotype originated in a man aged 40-75 years with stage II lung adenocarcinoma. CDR3: CASSHLAGDDNEQFF. CDR3 bases: TGTGCCAGCAGCCACCTAGCGGGAGACGACAATGAGCAGTTCTTC.